The 19 T cell receptor beta chains in this list originate from one sample, sequenced in a study of human T cells and chemical hapten exposure. TCRdb re-analysed the RACE reads in MiXCR, keeping a single row per CDR3 protein. The table records around 380,000 distinct CDR3 sequences, 4.5% to 5.5% of them present only once. Time point reported: pre-sensitization, week 0. Treatment defined: therapeutic diphenylcyclopropenone sensitization with weekly scalp DPC. Sequences were derived from whole blood, sampled in connection with sensitization to the hapten diphenylcyclopropenone (DPC). Receptor source: a woman aged 18-35 years with alopecia areata. Some clones in this sample may be carry-over from other donors' samples.

This clonotype was observed many times. This rearrangement joins TRBV2 to TRBJ1-1; D possibly corresponds to TRBD1 (5 bases). Per germline, CDR1 SNHLY and CDR2 FYNNEI. The CDR3 has 13 residues. Trimming removed 6 bases from V and 1 base from J, with 9 bases in between. The CDR3 DNA sequence: TGTGCCAGCAGCACAGGTACGAACACTGAAGCTTTCTTT. It codes for CASSTGTNTEAFF.

This clonotype was detected ten times or more. The J gene is TRBJ2-3, the V gene TRBV29-1; D may be TRBD1 (6 bases). Trimming removed 4 bases at V and 0 bases at J, with 14 bases between. The CDR3 sequence is 15 residues long. Per germline, CDR1 SQVTM and CDR2 ANQGSEA. The CDR3 nucleotides are TGCAGCGTTGTATCAGGGGCCCTTAGCACAGATACGCAGTATTTT. It is translated as CSVVSGALSTDTQYF.

This clonotype showed up just a few times. The V and J genes are TRBV20-1 and TRBJ2-1; D possibly corresponds to TRBD2 (5 bases). The germline V gene has CDR1 DFQATT and CDR2 SNEGSKA (reference sequence). The CDR3 runs 14 residues. V was cut by 3 bases and J by 3 bases, with 12 bases left in between. The CDR3 bases are TGCAGTGCTAGGCAAGCGGCGAACTACAATGAGCAGTTCTTC. Protein: CSARQAANYNEQFF.

The chain recombines TRBV6-2 or TRBV6-3 with TRBJ1-2; perhaps TRBD1 as D (5 bases). Deletions cut 0 bases from V and 0 bases from J, with 11 bases between. The CDR3 length is 16 residues. Looked up from germline, CDR1 is MNHEY and CDR2 is SVGEGT. The CDR3 DNA sequence: TGTGCCAGCAGTTACTCGTCGAGAGGGGCTAACTATGGCTACACCTTC. It yields the protein CASSYSSRGANYGYTF.

This sequence joins TRBV7-2 and TRBJ1-4, with TRBD1 matching over 7 bases. The V segment lost 5 bases and the J segment 6 bases; nucleotides outside the gene matches: 9. CDR1 and CDR2 (germline): SGHTA, FQGNSA. CDR3 length: 15 residues. The CDR3 region is CASSPGQTKDEKLFF. The CDR3, as DNA: TGTGCCAGCAGCCCGGGACAGACTAAAGATGAAAAACTGTTTTTT. Filled out from reference TRBV7-2 and TRBJ1-4, the complete variable domain reads GAGVSQSPSNKVTEKGKDVELRCDPISGHTALYWYRQSLGQGLEFLIYFQGNSAPDKSGLPSDRFSAERTGGSVSTLTIQRTQQEDSAVYLCASSPGQTKDEKLFFGSGTQLSVL.

This clonotype was detected only a few times. J is TRBJ1-1 and V is TRBV12-3 or TRBV12-4, with D maybe TRBD1 (5 bases). There are 14 residues in the CDR3. Trimming pared 5 bases from V and 0 bases from J, leaving 10 bases between. Here the CDR3 reads CASSVADMNTEAFF. The CDR3 bases are TGTGCCAGCAGTGTGGCGGACATGAACACTGAAGCTTTCTTT.

This clonotype was counted at least ten times. The chain links TRBV11-2 to TRBJ1-2; no firm D call. V lost 0 bases to trimming and J lost 4 bases, with 3 bases between them. The CDR3 contains 12 residues. Germline V CDR1 and CDR2: SGHAT, FQNNGV. CDR3 amino acids: CASSLDAYGYTF. The DNA for the CDR3 is TGTGCCAGCAGCTTAGATGCCTATGGCTACACCTTC.

The table lists this clonotype with many counts. This chain joins TRBV5-5 and TRBJ1-1; perhaps TRBD1 as D (6 bases). V dropped 3 bases and J dropped 7 bases, with 19 bases sitting between them. This CDR3 is 15 amino acids long. In germline, CDR1 is SGHKS, CDR2 YYEKEE (reference sequence). CDR3 nucleotides: TGTGCCAGCAGCTGGGCGTCGGGGGCGCGGAGTGAAGCTTTCTTT. Translated, it gives CASSWASGARSEAFF.

This clonotype occurred once. The rearrangement joins TRBV10-3 to TRBJ2-7; D is uncertain. V lost 2 bases and J lost 5, with 19 bases in between. This CDR3 is 16 amino acids long. CDR1 is ENHRY and CDR2 is SYGVKD in the germline V gene. The chain's CDR3 is CAISEGPGVLLNEQYF. The CDR3 DNA sequence: TGTGCCATCAGTGAGGGACCCGGAGTTCTCCTCAACGAGCAGTACTTC.

A note on this clonotype: Being one base from a much bigger clone, this may be a read error. This sequence joins TRBV27 and TRBJ2-7; D may be TRBD1 or TRBD2 (5 bases each). Germline V gene lookup returns CDR1 MNHEY and CDR2 SMNVEV (reference sequence). The CDR3 has 12 amino acids. CDR3 nucleotides: TGTGTCAGCAGTGAGGGCGACAGAGAGCAGTACTTC. Residues: CVSSEGDREQYF.

This clonotype occurred a few times. Germline and junction disagree at one end, which may indicate a read error. The V gene is TRBV5-4, the J gene TRBJ1-1; D uncertain. From germline, CDR1 is SGHNT and CDR2 YYREEE (reference sequence). The length of the CDR3 is 12 residues. The CDR3 sequence is CASSPPNAEAFF. The CDR3, as DNA: TGTGCCAGCAGCCCCCCGAACGCTGAAGCTTTCTTT.

CDR3 loop: CASSSTQGARVETQYF. For the CDR3, the DNA is TGCGCCAGCAGCTCTACTCAGGGGGCTCGGGTTGAGACCCAGTACTTC. This rearrangement joins TRBV4-3 to TRBJ2-5, with 8 bases matching TRBD1. Trimming took 5 bases from V and 5 from J; bases not matched to a gene: 13. CDR3 length equals 16 residues. Germline values: CDR1 LGHNA, CDR2 YSLEER.

This clonotype showed up just once. V gene TRBV28 combines with J gene TRBJ1-5, with D possibly matching TRBD1 (5 bases). Trimming took off 8 bases at V and 6 bases at J, with 17 bases between the two ends. The germline V gene has CDR1 MDHEN and CDR2 SYDVKM. The CDR3 sequence is 14 residues long. Here the CDR3 reads CASVPTGKGQPQHF. CDR3 nucleotide sequence: TGTGCCAGCGTCCCCACAGGAAAGGGTCAGCCCCAGCATTTT.

This clonotype was observed at least ten times. This rearrangement joins TRBV14 to TRBJ2-5; D might be TRBD1 or TRBD2, each matching 5 bases. Trimming left V 5 bases short and J 2 bases short, with 12 bases between. The CDR3 has 14 residues. CDR1 SGHDN and CDR2 FVKESK come from the germline V gene. In nucleotides, the CDR3 is TGTGCCAGCAGCACCCGGGACGGACAAGAGACCCAGTACTTC. Its translation: CASSTRDGQETQYF.

This clonotype was picked up a small number of times. This chain links TRBV7-9 with TRBJ1-2, with 9 bases lining up with TRBD1. This CDR3 has 15 amino acids. The V and J ends lost 4 bases and 3 bases, in that order; junction bases with no gene match: 6. Germline-derived CDR1 and CDR2 are SEHNR and FQNEAQ (reference sequence). CDR3 sequence: CASSSPGTGHYGYTF. CDR3 DNA: TGTGCCAGCAGCTCCCCAGGGACAGGGCACTATGGCTACACCTTC.

In its sample, this clonotype was seen once. One end of the junction is discordant with germline, which a read error may explain. The chain is built from TRBV7-7 and TRBJ2-7; possible D gene TRBD2, 6 bases. The CDR3 loop spans 13 amino acids. Germline CDR1 and CDR2: SSHAT and FNYEAQ (reference sequence). Here the CDR3 DNA reads TGTGCTAGCAGCTTAGCGGAAGCGGACGAGCAGTACTTC. Translating it yields CASSLAEADEQYF.

This clonotype was found many times. The chain recombines TRBV5-1 with TRBJ2-7, with D maybe TRBD2 (5 bases). This CDR3 is built from 17 residues. Per the germline V gene, CDR1 is SGHRS and CDR2 is YFSETQ. V was pared by 1 base and J by 4 bases, with 21 bases between. The CDR3 DNA is TGCGCCAGCAGCTTGACAGACGCGGGTGGTTTTGGGTACGAGCAGTACTTC. It codes for CASSLTDAGGFGYEQYF.

The rearrangement links TRBV12-3 or TRBV12-4 to TRBJ1-2; D not certain. V was cut by 4 bases and J by 10 bases, with 22 bases left in between. The CDR3 has 15 amino acids. CDR3: CASSSTLGPTQYYTF. CDR3 DNA: TGTGCCAGCAGTTCTACACTTGGGCCGACGCAATACTACACCTTC.

This clonotype was picked up a small number of times. This sequence joins TRBV10-3 and TRBJ2-3; possibly TRBD1 for D (7 bases). V dropped 10 bases and J dropped 0 bases, with 11 bases sitting between them. CDR3 length equals 13 residues. Germline V gene sequence: CDR1 ENHRY, CDR2 SYGVKD. CDR3 nucleotides: TGTGCCACAGGGGGGTCGAGCACAGATACGCAGTATTTT. This gives the protein CATGGSSTDTQYF.